This TCR beta chain was recorded in a study of T cell responses to AZD1222 COVID-19 vaccine. As for this clone: The antigen is not known.

Study results and caveats: The breadth and depth of Spike-specific TCRs increased once two AZD1222 doses had been given. Sampling that yielded the repertoires occurred only after the peak T cell response. Females made up more of the donors, who were largely white British, and clonal diversity may have come out too low.

The CDR3 length is 13 residues. Trimming left V 5 bases short and J 4 bases short, with 9 bases between. Germline lookup yields CDR1 PRHDT and CDR2 FYEKMQ (reference sequence). Measured with immunoSEQ multiplex PCR; TCRdb has only the in-frame clones, and not every one. Of roughly 100,000 clones listed, approximately 89% were seen once; the top ten hold more than 6.5%. Here the sequenced sample was peripheral blood, taken on day 0 of AZD1222 vaccination. This receptor was taken from an adult in good health. This chain links TRBV13 with TRBJ1-3; D not resolved. Written as DNA, the CDR3 is TGTGCCAGCAGCGGTGCCTTGGGAAACACCATATATTTT. Translation: CASSGALGNTIYF. Combining the CDR3 with reference TRBV13 and TRBJ1-3 gives the whole variable domain AAGVIQSPRHLIKEKRETATLKCYPIPRHDTVYWYQQGPGQDPQFLISFYEKMQSDKGSIPDRFSAQQFSDYHSELNMSSLELGDSALYFCASSGALGNTIYFGEGSWLTVV.